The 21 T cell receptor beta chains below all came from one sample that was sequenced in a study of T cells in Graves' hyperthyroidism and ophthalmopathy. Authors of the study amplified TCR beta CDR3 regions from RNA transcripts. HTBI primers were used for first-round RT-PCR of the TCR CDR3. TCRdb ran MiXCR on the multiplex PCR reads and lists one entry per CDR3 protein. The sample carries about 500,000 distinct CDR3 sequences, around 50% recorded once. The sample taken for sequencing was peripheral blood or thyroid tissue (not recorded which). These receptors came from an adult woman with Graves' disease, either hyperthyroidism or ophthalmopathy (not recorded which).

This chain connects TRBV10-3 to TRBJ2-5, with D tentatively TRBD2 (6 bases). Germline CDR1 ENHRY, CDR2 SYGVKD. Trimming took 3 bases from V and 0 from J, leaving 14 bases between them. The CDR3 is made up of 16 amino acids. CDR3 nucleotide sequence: TGTGCCATCAGTGAAGGGAGGATCCCGTACCAAGAGACCCAGTACTTC. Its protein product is CAISEGRIPYQETQYF.

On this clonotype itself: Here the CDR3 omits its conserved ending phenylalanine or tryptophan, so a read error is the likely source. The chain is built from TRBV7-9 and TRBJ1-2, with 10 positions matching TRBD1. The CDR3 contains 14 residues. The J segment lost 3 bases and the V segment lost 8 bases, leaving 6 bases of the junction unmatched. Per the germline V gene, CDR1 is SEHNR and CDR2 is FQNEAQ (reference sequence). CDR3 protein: CASERTGGYYGYTL. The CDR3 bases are TGTGCCAGCGAAAGGACAGGGGGTTACTATGGCTACACCCTC.

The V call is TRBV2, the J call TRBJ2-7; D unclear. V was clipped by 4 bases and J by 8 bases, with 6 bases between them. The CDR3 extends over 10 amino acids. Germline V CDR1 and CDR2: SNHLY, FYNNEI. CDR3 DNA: TGTGCCAGCAGTGGCAGAAAGCAGTACTTC. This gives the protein CASSGRKQYF.

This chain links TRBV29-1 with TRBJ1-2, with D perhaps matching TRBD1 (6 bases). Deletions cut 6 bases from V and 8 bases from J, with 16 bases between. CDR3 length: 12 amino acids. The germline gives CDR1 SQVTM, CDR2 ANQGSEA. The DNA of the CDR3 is TGCAGCGTGGACGGACAGTTTGGGGGCTACACCTTC. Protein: CSVDGQFGGYTF.

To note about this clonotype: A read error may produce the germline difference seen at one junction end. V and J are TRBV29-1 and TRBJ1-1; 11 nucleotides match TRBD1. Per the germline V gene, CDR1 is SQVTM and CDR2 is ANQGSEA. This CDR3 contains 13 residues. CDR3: CSVPRTGGSEASF. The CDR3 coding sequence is TGCAGCGTTCCTCGGACAGGGGGCAGTGAAGCTTCCTTT.

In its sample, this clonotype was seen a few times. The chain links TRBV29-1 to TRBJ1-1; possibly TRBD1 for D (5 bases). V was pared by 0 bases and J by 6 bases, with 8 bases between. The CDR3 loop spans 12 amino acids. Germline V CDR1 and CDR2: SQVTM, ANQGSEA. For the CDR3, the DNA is TGCAGCGTTGAAGAGGGGCAGGCTGAAGCTTTCTTT. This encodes CSVEEGQAEAFF.

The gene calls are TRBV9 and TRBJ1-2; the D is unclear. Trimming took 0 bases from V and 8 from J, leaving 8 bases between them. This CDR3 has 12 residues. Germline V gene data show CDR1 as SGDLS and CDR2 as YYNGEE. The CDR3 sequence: CASSVGSRGYTF. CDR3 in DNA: TGTGCCAGCAGCGTAGGGAGCCGCGGCTACACCTTC.

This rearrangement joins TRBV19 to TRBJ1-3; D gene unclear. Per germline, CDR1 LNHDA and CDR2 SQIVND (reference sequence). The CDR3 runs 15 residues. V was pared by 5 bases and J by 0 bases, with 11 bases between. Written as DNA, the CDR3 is TGTGCCAGTAGTCCTACACCGGGCTCTGGAAACACCATATATTTT. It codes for CASSPTPGSGNTIYF. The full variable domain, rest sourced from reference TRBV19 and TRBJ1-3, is DGGITQSPKYLFRKEGQNVTLSCEQNLNHDAMYWYRQDPGQGLRLIYYSQIVNDFQKGDIAEGYSVSREKKESFPLTVTSAQKNPTAFYLCASSPTPGSGNTIYFGEGSWLTVV.

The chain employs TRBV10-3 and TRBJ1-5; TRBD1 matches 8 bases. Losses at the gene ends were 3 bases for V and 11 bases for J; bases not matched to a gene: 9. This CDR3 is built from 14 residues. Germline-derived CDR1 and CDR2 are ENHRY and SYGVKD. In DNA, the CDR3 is TGTGCCATCAGTGATGACAGGGGCGGCTCAGCCCAGCATTTT. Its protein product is CAISDDRGGSAQHF.

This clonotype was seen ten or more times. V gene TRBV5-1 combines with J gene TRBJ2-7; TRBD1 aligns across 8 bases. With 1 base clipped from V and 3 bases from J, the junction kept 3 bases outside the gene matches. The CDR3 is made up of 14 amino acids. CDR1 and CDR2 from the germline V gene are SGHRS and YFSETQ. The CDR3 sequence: CASSLLTGGYEQYF. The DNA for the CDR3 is TGCGCCAGCAGCTTGTTAACAGGGGGCTACGAGCAGTACTTC.

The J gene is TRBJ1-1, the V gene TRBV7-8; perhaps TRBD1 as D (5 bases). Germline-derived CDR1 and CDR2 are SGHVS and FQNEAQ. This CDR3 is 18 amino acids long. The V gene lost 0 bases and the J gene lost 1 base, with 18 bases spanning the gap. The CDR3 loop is CASSLARVGWGENTEAFF. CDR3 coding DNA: TGTGCCAGCAGCTTAGCGCGGGTAGGGTGGGGCGAGAACACTGAAGCTTTCTTT. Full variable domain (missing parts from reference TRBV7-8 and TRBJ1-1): GAGVSQSPRYKVAKRGQDVALRCDPISGHVSLFWYQQALGQGPEFLTYFQNEAQLDKSGLPSDRFFAERPEGSVSTLKIQRTQQEDSAVYLCASSLARVGWGENTEAFFGQGTRLTVV.

The CDR3 loop reads CASSLDNQGPNTEAFF. The CDR3, as DNA: TGTGCCAGCAGCTTGGATAATCAGGGTCCGAACACTGAAGCTTTCTTT. The chain is built from TRBV9 and TRBJ1-1; D is perhaps TRBD1 (5 bases). Trimming took 4 bases from V and 1 from J, leaving 17 bases between them. CDR1 SGDLS and CDR2 YYNGEE come from the germline V gene. The CDR3 runs 16 residues.

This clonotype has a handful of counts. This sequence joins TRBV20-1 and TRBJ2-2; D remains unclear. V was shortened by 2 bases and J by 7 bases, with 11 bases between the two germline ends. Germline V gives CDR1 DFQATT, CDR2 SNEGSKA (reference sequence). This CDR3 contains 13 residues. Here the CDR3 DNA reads TGCAGTGCTAGAAAGACCGCAGACGGGGAGCTGTTTTTT. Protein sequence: CSARKTADGELFF.

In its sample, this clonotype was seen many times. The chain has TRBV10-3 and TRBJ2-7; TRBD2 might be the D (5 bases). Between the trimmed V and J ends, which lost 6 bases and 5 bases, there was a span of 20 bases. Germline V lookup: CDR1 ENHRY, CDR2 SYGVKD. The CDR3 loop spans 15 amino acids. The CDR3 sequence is CAIRGSRETLHEQYF. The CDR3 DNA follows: TGTGCCATCAGGGGGTCGAGGGAGACCCTTCACGAGCAGTACTTC.

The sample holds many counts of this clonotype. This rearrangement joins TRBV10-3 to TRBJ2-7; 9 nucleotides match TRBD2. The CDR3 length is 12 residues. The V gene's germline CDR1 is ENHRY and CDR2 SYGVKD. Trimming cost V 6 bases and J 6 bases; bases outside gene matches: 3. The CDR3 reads CAIRAGGTEQYF. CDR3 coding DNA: TGTGCCATCAGAGCGGGAGGTACCGAGCAGTACTTC.

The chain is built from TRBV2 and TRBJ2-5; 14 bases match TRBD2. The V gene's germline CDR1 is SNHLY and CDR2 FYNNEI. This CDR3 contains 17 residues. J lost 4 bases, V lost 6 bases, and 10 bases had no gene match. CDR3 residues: CASRDGGTSGSVETQYF. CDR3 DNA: TGTGCCAGCAGAGATGGGGGGACTAGCGGGAGTGTAGAGACCCAGTACTTC. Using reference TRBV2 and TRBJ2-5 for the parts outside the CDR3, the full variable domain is EPEVTQTPSHQVTQMGQEVILRCVPISNHLYFYWYRQILGQKVEFLVSFYNNEISEKSEIFDDQFSVERPDGSNFTLKIRSTKLEDSAMYFCASRDGGTSGSVETQYFGPGTRLLVL.

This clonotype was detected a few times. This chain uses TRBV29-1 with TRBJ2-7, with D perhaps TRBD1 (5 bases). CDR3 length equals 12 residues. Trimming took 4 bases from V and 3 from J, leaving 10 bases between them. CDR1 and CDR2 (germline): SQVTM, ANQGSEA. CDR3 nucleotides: TGCAGCGTTGCTGTAGGGGTCTACGAGCAGTACTTC. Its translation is CSVAVGVYEQYF.

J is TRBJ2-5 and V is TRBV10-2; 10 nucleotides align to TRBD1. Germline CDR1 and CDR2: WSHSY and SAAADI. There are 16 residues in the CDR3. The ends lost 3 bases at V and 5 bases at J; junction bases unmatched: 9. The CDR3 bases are TGCGCCAGCAGTGAAGGCGGGGACAGGGGTGGCGAGACCCAGTACTTC. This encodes CASSEGGDRGGETQYF.

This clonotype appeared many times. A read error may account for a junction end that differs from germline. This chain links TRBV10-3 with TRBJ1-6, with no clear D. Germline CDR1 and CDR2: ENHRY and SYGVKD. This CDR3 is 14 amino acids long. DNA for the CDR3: TGTGCCATCAGTGAGAGGTCGGCTGATTCACCCCCCCACTTT. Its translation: CAISERSADSPPHF.

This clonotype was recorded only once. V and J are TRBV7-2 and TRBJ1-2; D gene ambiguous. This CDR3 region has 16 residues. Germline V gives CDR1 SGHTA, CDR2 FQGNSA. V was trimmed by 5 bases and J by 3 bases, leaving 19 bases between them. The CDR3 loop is CASSQDLRDGYYGYTF. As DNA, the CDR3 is TGTGCCAGCAGCCAAGATCTACGAGACGGCTACTATGGCTACACCTTC.

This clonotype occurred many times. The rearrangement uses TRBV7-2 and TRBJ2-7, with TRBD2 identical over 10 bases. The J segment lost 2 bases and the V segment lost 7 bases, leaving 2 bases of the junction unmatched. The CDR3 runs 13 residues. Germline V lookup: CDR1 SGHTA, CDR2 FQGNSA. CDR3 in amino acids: CASTGTSAYEQYF. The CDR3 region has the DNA TGTGCCAGCACCGGGACTAGCGCCTACGAGCAGTACTTC.